This entry features one TCR beta chain sequence. Its antigen is unidentified. In the PCR, 60 Vbeta and 13 Jbeta primers were used. Sequencing used immunoSEQ multiplex PCR; TCRdb keeps in-frame clones, though not all of them. The sample gives 150,000 to 200,000 clones, 68% of which show up once; approximately 1.5% is in the top ten. This sample is part of a study of cytomegalovirus exposure and HLA in healthy donors. About the research overall: Of roughly 400 genotyped donors, around 86% grouped in the Caucasian-associated ancestry cluster.

Germline V gives CDR1 SGHTA, CDR2 FQGNSA. The trim removed 0 bases at V and 2 bases at J, leaving 7 bases unmatched. The CDR3 is 18 amino acids. Study-wide results and caveats: Researchers reportedly found TCR beta sequences accurately predicted most subjects' HLA-A and HLA-B alleles. Apart from CMV serostatus, no immune exposure information was available. Later on, a genetic analysis was performed. It linked a missense variant in DCLRE1C with V- and J-gene trimming of TCR beta.

The clonotype originates from a man between 45 and 60 years old in good health and CMV-seronegative. Sequencing input: PBMCs. The V call is TRBV7-2, the J call TRBJ2-3, with TRBD1 matching over 11 bases. The CDR3, as DNA: TGTGCCAGCAGCTTAGCAGGACGGACAGGGGGCAACACAGATACGCAGTATTTT. This sequence encodes CASSLAGRTGGNTDTQYF.